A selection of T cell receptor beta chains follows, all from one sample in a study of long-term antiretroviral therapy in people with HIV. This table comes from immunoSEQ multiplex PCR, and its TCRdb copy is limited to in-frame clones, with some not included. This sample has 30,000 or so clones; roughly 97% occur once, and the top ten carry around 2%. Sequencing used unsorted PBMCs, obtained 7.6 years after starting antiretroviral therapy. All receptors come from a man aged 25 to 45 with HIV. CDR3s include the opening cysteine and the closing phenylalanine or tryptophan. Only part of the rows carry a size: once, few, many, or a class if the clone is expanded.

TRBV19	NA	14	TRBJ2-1	CASRAGGPGNEQFF
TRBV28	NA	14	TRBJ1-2	CASNGGRYNYGYTF
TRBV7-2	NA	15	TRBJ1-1	CASSLDSQGDTEAFF
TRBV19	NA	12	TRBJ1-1	CASSVGISEAFF
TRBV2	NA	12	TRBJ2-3	CASKLLASTQYF
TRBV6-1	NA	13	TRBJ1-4	CASQRYREEKLFF
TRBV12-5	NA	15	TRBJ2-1	CASGLVLGGVNEQFF
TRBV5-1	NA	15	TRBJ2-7	CASSLEWDRGDEQYF
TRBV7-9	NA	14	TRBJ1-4	CASSFGEANEKLFF
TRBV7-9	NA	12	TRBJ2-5	CASSDLGETQYF
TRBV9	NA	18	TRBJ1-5	CASSVSFRSGLSNQPQHF
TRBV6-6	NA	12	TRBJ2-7	CASSREGGEQYF
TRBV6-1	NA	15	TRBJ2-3	CASTISTPSTDTQYF
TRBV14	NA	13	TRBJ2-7	CASSQGSGNEQYF
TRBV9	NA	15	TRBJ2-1	CASGLSGENYNEQFF
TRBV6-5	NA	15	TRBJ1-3	CASSPDRGLGNTIYF
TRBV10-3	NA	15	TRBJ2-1	CAISGRTSFYNEQFF
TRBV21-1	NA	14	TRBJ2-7	CASSRGGASYEQYF
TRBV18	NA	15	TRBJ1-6	CASSPQRRDNSPLHF
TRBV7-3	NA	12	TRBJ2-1	CANPDSGNEQFF
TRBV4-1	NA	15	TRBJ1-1	CASSQEGQPLLGAFF
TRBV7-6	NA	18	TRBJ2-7	CASSYRDTGTSVGSRQYF
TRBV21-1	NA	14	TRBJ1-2	CASRLEEAGFGYTF
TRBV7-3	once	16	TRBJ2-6	CASSLSVSSGANVLTF
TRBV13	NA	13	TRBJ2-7	CASSPGQGSEQYF
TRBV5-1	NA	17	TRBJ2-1	CASSIAGTSGSFNEQFF
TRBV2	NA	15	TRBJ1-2	CASSESPGGRGGYTF
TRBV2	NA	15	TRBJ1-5	CASSGDRAPYQPQHF
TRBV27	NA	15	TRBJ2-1	CASSLSIGVLNEQFF
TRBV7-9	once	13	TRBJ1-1	CASRKDKNTEAFF
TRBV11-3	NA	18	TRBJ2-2	CASSPGLAGEQNTGELFF
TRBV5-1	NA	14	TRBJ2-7	CASSGTGSRDEQYF
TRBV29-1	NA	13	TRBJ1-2	CSVGATGVYGYTF
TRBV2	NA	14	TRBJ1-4	CASSPRSTNEKLFF
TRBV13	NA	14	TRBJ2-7	CASSLGQGLGEQYF
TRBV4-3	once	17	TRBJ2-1	CASSQGSPGQGKNEQFF
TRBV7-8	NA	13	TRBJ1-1	CASSSQPNTEAFF
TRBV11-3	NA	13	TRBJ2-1	CASSLAGLNEQFF
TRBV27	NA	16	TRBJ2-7	CASSLWGTGNSYEQYF
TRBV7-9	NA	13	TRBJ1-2	CASSPREGNGYTF
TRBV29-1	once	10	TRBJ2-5	CSVGGETQYF
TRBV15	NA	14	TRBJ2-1	CATSPHTGTTSQFF
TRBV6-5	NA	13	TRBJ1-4	CASSNTGGEKLFF
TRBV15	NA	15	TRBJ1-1	CATSRAPGRLTEAFF
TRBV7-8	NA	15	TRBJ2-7	CASSSRDRVPYEQYF
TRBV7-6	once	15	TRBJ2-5	CASSLVGPRAGTQYF
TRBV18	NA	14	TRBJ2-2	CASSPEQTTGELFF
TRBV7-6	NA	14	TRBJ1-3	CASSPDSTGNTIYF
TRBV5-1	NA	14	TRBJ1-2	CASSLGTGGYGYTF
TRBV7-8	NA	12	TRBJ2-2	CASSFGAGELFF
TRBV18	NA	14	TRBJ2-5	CASSPVQTQETQYF
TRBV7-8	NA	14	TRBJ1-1	CASSLFAINTEAFF
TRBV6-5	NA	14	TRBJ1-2	CASSYSTQGEGYTF
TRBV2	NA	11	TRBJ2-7	CASGTSYEQYF
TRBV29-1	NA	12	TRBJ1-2	CSVEEFLGGYTF
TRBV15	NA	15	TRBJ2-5	CATSRDLRAWETQYF
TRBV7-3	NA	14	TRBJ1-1	CASSLFPGNTEAFF
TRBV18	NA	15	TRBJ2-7	CASSPPPAGAHEQYF
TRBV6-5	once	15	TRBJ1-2	CASSQTGRYDYGYTF